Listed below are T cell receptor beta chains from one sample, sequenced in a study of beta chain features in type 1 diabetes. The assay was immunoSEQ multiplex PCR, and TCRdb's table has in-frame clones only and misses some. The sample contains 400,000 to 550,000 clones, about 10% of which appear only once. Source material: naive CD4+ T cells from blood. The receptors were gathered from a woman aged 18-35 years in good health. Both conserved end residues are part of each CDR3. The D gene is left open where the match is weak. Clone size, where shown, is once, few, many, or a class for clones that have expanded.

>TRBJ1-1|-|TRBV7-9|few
CASSQNAGNTEAFF
TGTGCCAGCAGCCAGAACGCCGGGAACACTGAAGCTTTCTTT
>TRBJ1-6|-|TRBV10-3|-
CAISEVGRGGSPLHF
TGTGCCATCAGTGAAGTTGGCAGGGGAGGTTCACCCCTCCACTTT
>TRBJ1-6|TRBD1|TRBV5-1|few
CASSFRKGGQGDSPLHF
TGCGCCAGCAGCTTCCGAAAAGGAGGACAGGGTGATTCACCCCTCCACTTT
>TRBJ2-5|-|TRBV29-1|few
CSVLIETQYF
TGCAGCGTTCTCATTGAGACCCAGTACTTC
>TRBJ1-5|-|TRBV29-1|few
CSVLSGGGNQPQHF
TGCAGCGTTTTATCCGGGGGCGGCAATCAGCCCCAGCATTTT
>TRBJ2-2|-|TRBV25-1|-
CASSEWLGSNTGELFF
TGTGCCAGCAGTGAATGGTTGGGATCGAACACCGGGGAGCTGTTTTTT
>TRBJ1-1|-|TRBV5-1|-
CASSLGSSAEAFF
TGCGCCAGCAGCTTGGGGAGTTCCGCGGAAGCTTTCTTT
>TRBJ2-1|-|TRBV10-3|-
CAIGDTDFNEQFF
TGTGCCATCGGGGACACAGATTTTAATGAGCAGTTCTTC
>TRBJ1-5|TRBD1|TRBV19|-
CASSPRTGASNQPQHF
TGTGCCAGTAGTCCACGGACAGGGGCGAGCAATCAGCCCCAGCATTTT
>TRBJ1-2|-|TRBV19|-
CASSHAGDRRGYTF
TGTGCCAGTAGCCATGCTGGGGACCGCCGTGGCTACACCTTC
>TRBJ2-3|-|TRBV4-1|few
CASSQLPGTGGRRTDTQYF
TGCGCCAGCAGCCAGTTGCCCGGCACTGGCGGGCGTCGCACAGATACGCAGTATTTT
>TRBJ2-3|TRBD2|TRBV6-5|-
CASNNGGEGTDTQYF
TGTGCCAGCAATAATGGGGGGGAGGGCACAGATACGCAGTATTTT
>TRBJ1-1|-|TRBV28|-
CASRTGAANTEAFF
TGTGCCAGCAGAACTGGGGCAGCGAACACTGAAGCTTTCTTT
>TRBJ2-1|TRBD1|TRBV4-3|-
CASSFRTFRDRHYNEQFF
TGCGCCAGCAGCTTCCGAACCTTCCGGGACAGGCATTACAATGAGCAGTTCTTC
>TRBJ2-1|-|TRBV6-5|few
CASTSLGLGQFF
TGTGCCAGCACCTCCCTGGGCCTAGGGCAGTTCTTC
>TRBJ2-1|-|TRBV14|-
CASSLHRDFNEQFF
TGTGCCAGCAGCCTCCACAGGGATTTCAATGAGCAGTTCTTC
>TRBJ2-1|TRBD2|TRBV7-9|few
CASSRTSGADEQFF
TGTGCCAGCAGCAGGACTAGCGGGGCCGATGAGCAGTTCTTC
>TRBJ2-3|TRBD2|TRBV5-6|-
CASSLPPSGSGTQYF
TGTGCCAGCAGCTTGCCTCCTAGCGGGAGCGGTACGCAGTATTTT
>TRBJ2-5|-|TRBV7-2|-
CASSSGVDQYF
TGTGCCAGCAGCTCGGGGGTCGACCAGTACTTC
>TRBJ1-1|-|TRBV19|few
CASSIVSIMNTEAFF
TGTGCCAGTAGTATAGTTTCGATCATGAACACTGAAGCTTTCTTT
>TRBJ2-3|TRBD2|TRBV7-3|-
CASSPHPGGEQYF
TGTGCCAGCAGCCCCCACCCGGGGGGAGAGCAGTATTTT
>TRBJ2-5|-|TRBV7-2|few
CASSLVQRSLETQYF
TGTGCCAGCAGCTTAGTTCAGCGGTCCCTCGAGACCCAGTACTTC
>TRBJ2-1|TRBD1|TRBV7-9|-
CASSFPDREFYNEQFF
TGTGCCAGCAGCTTTCCGGACAGGGAGTTTTACAATGAGCAGTTCTTC
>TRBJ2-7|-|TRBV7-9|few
CASSLTGYEQYF
TGTGCCAGCAGCTTAACAGGCTACGAGCAGTACTTC
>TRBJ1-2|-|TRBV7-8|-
CASSLRQQGYGYTF
TGTGCCAGCAGCTTGCGACAGCAAGGCTATGGCTACACCTTC
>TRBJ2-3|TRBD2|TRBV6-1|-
CASSGGTSGTDTQYF
TGTGCCAGCAGTGGCGGGACTAGCGGCACAGATACGCAGTATTTT